Here is one TCR beta chain with its context. This specimen comes from a study of control samples from healthy donors and cancer patients. This CDR3 contains 13 residues. Trimming shortened V by 7 bases and J by 0 bases, and 7 bases separated the two germline ends. Germline V gives CDR1 SNHLY, CDR2 FYNNEI. Assay used: immunoSEQ multiplex PCR; TCRdb lists only in-frame clones, some missing. The sample lists fewer than 200,000 clones; around 90% were seen once. The receptor comes from a woman aged 45 to 65 in good health. Sequenced material: blood. The chain joins TRBV2 to TRBJ2-4; no clear D. This CDR3 reads CASKGLAKNIQYF. As DNA, the CDR3 is TGTGCCAGCAAGGGCCTAGCCAAAAACATTCAGTACTTC.